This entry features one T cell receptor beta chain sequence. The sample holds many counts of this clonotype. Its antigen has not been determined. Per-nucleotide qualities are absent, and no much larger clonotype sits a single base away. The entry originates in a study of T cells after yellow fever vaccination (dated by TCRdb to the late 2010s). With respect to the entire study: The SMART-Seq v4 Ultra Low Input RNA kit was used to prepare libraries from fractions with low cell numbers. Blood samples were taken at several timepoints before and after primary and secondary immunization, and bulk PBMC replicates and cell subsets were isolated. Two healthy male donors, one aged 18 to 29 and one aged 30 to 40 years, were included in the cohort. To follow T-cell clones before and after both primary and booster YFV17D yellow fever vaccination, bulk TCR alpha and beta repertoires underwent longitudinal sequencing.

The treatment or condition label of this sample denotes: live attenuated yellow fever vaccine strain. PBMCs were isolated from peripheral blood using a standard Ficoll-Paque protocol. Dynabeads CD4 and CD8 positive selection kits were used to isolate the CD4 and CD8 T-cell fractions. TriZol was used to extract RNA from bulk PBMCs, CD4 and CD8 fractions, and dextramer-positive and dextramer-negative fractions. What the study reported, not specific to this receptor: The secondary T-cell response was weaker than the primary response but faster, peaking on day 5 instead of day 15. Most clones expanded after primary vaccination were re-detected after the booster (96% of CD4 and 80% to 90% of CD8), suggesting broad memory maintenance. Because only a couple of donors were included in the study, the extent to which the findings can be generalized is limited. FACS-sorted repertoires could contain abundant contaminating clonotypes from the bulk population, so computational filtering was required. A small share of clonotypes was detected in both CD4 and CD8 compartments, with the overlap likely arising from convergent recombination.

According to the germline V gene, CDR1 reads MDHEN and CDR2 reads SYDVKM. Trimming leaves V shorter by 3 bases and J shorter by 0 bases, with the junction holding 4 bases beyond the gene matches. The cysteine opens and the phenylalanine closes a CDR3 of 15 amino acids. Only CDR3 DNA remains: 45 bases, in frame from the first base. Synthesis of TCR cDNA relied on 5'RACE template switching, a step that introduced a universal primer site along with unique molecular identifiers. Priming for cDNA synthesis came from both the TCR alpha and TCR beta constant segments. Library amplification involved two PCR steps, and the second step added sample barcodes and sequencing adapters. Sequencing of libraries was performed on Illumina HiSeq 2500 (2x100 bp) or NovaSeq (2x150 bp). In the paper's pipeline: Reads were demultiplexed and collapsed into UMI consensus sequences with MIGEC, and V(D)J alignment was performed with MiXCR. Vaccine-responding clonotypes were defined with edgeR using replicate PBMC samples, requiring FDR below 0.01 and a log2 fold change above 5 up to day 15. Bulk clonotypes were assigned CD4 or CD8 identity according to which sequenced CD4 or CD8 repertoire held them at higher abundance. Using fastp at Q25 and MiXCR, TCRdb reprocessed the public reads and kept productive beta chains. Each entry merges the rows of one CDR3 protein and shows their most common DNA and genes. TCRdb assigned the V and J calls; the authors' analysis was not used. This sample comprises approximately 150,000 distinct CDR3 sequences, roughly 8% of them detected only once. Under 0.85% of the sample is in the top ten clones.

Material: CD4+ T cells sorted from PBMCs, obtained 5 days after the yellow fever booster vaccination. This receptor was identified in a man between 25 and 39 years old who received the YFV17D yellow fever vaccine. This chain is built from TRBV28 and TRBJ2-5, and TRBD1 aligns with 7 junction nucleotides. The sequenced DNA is TGTGCCAGCAGTTTGTTAGGGACAGACCAAGAGACCCAGTACTTC. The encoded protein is CASSLLGTDQETQYF.